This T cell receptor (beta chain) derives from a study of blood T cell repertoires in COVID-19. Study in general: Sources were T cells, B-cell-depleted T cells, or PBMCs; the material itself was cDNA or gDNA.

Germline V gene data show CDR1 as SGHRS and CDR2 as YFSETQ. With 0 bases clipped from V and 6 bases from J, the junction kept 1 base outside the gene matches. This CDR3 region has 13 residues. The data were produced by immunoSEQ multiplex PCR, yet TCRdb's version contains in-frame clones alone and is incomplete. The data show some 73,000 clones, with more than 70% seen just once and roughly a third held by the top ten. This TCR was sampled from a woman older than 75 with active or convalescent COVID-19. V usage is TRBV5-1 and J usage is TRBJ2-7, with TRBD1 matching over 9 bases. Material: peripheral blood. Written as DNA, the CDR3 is TGCGCCAGCAGCTTGGCGACAGGGGGCGAGCAGTACTTC. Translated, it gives CASSLATGGEQYF.